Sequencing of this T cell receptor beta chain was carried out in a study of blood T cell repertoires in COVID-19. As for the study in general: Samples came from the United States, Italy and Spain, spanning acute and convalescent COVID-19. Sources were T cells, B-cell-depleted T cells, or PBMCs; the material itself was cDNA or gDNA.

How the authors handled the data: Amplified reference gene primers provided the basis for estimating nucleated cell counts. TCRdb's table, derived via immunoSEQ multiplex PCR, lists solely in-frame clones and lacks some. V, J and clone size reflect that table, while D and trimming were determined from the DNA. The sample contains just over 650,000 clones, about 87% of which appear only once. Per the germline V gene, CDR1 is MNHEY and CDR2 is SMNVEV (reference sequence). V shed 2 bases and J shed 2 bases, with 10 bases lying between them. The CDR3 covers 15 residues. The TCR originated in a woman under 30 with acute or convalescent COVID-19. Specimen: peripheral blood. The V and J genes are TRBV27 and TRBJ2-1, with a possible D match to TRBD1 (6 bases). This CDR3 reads CASSLIRGPYNEQFF. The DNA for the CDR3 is TGTGCCAGCAGTTTAATCAGGGGCCCCTACAATGAGCAGTTCTTC.